This passage covers 2 T cell receptor beta chains from one sample sequenced in a study of CD8+ T cells in alopecia areata. Treatment noted: oral pan-JAK inhibitor, 5-10 mg twice daily. Reverse transcribed after extraction, RNA yielded cDNA as the sequencing template. Using immunoSEQ multiplex PCR, the repertoire was profiled, and TCRdb retains in-frame clones only, with some absent. This table has about 74,000 clones, about 30% appearing once. The specimen comprised CD8+ T cells sorted from blood, sampled at week 4, from a patient treated with tofacitinib. The receptors shown here come from a human donor with alopecia areata.

This chain links TRBV30 with TRBJ2-3; possible D gene TRBD2, 6 bases. Trimming left V 1 base short and J 3 bases short, with 11 bases between. CDR3 length: 14 residues. The germline gives CDR1 GTSNPN, CDR2 SVGIG (reference sequence). CDR3: CAWSGRDFTDTQYF. The CDR3 nucleotides read TGTGCCTGGAGTGGGCGGGACTTTACAGATACGCAGTATTTT.

This clone has a handful of counts. The CDR3 region has the DNA TGTGCCAGCAGTCTGGGACAGGGGTTCACTGAAGCTTTCTTT. It is translated as CASSLGQGFTEAFF. The chain is built from TRBV27 and TRBJ1-1; 10 bases align to TRBD1. The CDR3 is made up of 14 amino acids. J was trimmed by 4 bases and V by 5 bases; bases with no gene match: 4. The germline V gene has CDR1 MNHEY and CDR2 SMNVEV (reference sequence).